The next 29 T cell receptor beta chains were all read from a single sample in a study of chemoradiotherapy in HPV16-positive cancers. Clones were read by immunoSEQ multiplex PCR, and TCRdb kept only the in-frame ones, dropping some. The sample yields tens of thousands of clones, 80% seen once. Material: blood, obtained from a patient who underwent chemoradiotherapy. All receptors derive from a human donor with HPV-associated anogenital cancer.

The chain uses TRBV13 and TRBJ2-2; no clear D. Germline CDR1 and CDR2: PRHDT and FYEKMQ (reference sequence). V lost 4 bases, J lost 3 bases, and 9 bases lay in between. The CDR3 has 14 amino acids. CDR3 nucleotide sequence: TGTGCCAGCAGCTCCGGACCCTACACCGGGGAGCTGTTTTTT. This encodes CASSSGPYTGELFF.

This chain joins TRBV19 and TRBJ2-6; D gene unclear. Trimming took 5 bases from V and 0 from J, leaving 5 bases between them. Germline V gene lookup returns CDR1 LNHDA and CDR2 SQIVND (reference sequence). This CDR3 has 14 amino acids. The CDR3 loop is CASSPNSGANVLTF. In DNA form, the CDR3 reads TGTGCCAGTAGTCCAAACTCTGGGGCCAACGTCCTGACTTTC.

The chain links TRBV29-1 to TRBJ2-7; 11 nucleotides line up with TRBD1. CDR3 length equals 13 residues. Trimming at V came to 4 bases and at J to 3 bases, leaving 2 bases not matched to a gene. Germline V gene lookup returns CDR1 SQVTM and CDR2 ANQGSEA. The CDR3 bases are TGCAGCGTTGCCGGGACAGGGGGCTACGAGCAGTACTTC. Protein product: CSVAGTGGYEQYF.

CDR3 nucleotides: TGTGCCAGCAGCTTAGGAGACAGGGGCAGGGGCACTGAAGCTTTCTTT. Translating it yields CASSLGDRGRGTEAFF. The V and J genes are TRBV7-9 and TRBJ1-1, with TRBD1 identical over 8 bases. CDR3 size: 16 residues. Germline V gene lookup returns CDR1 SEHNR and CDR2 FQNEAQ (reference sequence). Unmatched junction bases numbered 8, after V lost 1 base and J lost 4 bases.

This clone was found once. The CDR3 reads CASSQAGTAYNEQFF. In DNA form, the CDR3 reads TGCGCCAGCAGCCAAGCCGGGACAGCCTACAATGAGCAGTTCTTC. The V call is TRBV4-1, the J call TRBJ2-1; 7 bases match TRBD1. The CDR3 spans 15 residues. The junction had 2 bases not matched to a gene; V was cut back by 1 base and J by 2 bases. Germline V gene sequence: CDR1 MGHRA, CDR2 YSYEKL.

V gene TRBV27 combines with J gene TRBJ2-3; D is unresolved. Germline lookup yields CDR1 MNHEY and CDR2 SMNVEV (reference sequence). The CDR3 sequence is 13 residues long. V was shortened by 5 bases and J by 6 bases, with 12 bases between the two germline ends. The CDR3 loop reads CASSSPNGDTQYF. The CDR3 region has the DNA TGTGCCAGCAGTAGCCCCAACGGCGATACGCAGTATTTT.

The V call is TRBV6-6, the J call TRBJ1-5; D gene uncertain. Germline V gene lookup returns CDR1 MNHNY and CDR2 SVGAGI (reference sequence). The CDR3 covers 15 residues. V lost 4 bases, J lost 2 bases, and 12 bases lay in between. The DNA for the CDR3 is TGTGCCAGCAGTTCCCCGGGTAGGGGCAATCAGCCCCAGCATTTT. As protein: CASSSPGRGNQPQHF.

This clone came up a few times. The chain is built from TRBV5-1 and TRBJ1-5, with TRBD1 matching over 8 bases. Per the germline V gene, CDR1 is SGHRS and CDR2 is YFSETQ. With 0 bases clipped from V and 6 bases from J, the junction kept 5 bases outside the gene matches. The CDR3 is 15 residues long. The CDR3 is CASSLGTGMGQPQHF. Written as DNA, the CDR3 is TGCGCCAGCAGCTTGGGGACAGGGATGGGTCAGCCCCAGCATTTT.

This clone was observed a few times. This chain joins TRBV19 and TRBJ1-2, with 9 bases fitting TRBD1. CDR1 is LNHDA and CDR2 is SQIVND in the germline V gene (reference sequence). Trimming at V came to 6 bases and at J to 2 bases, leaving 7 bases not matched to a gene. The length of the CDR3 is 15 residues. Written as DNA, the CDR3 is TGTGCCAGTAGCCAGACCGGGACAGGGAACTATGGCTACACCTTC. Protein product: CASSQTGTGNYGYTF.

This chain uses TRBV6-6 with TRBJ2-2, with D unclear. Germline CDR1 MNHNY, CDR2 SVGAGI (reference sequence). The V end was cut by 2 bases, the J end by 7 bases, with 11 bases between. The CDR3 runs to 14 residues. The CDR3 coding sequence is TGTGCCAGCAGTTACGCTGCAGCAAACGGGGAGCTGTTTTTT. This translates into CASSYAAANGELFF.

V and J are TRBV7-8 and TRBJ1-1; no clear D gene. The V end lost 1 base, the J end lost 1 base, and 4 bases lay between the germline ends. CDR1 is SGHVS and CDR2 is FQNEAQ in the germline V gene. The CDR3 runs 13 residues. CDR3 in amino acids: CASSLVGNTEAFF. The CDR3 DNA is TGTGCCAGCAGCTTAGTCGGGAACACTGAAGCTTTCTTT. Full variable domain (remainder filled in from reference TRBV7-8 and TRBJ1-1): GAGVSQSPRYKVAKRGQDVALRCDPISGHVSLFWYQQALGQGPEFLTYFQNEAQLDKSGLPSDRFFAERPEGSVSTLKIQRTQQEDSAVYLCASSLVGNTEAFFGQGTRLTVV.

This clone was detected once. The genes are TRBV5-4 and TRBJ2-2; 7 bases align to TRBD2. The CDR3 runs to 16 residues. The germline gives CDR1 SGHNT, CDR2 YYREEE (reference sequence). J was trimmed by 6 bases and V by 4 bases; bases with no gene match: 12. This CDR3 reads CASSPPQGTSAGELFF. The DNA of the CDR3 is TGTGCCAGCAGCCCCCCCCAGGGTACTAGCGCCGGGGAGCTGTTTTTT.

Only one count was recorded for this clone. DNA for the CDR3: TGCGCCAGCAGCTTTACAGGGGGCTCCTACAATGAGCAGTTCTTC. Amino acids: CASSFTGGSYNEQFF. V usage is TRBV5-1 and J usage is TRBJ2-1; TRBD1 matches 8 bases. There are 15 residues in the CDR3. The V gene end was trimmed by 2 bases and the J gene end by 0 bases; junction bases not matched to a gene: 1. Germline lookup yields CDR1 SGHRS and CDR2 YFSETQ.

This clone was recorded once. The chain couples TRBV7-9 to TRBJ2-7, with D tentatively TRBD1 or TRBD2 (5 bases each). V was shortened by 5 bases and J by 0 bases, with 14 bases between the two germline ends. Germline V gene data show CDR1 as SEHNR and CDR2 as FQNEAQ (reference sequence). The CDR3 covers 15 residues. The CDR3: CASSRGGGSSYEQYF. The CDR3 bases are TGTGCCAGCAGCCGGGGCGGTGGGAGCTCCTACGAGCAGTACTTC.

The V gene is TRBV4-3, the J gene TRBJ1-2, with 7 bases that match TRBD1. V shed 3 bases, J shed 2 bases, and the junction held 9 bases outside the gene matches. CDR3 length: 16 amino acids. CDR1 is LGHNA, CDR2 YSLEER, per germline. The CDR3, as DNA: TGCGCCAGCAGCCACGCCACTCGGGACAGAAACTATGGCTACACCTTC. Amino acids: CASSHATRDRNYGYTF.

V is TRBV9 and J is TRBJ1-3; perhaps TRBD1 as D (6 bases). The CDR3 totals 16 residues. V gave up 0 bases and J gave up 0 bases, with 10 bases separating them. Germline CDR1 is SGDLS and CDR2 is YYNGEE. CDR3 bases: TGTGCCAGCAGCGTAGAGGACAGCCACTCTGGAAACACCATATATTTT. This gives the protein CASSVEDSHSGNTIYF.

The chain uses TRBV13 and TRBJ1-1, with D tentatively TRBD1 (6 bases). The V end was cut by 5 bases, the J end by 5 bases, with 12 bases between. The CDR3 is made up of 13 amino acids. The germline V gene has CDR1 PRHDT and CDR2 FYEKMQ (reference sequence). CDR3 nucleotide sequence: TGTGCCAGCAGCCGCGGGAGGGGGACTGAAGCTTTCTTT. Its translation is CASSRGRGTEAFF.

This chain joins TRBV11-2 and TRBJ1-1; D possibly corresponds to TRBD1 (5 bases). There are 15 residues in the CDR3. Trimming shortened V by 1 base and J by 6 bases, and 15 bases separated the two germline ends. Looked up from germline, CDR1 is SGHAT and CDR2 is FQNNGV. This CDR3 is CASSLVSSGKAEAFF. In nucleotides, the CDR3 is TGTGCCAGCAGCTTAGTCAGTTCAGGGAAGGCTGAAGCTTTCTTT.

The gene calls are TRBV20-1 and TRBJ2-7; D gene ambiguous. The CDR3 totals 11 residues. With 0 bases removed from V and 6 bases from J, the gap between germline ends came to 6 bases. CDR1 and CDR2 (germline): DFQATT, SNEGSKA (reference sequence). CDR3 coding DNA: TGCAGTGCTAGAGATCAGATCGAGCAGTACTTC. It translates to CSARDQIEQYF.

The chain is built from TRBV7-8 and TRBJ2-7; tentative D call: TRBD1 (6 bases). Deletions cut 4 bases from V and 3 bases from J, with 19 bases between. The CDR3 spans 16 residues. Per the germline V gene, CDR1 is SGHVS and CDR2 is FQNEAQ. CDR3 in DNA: TGTGCCAGCAGCTCGACCGAGACAGGCCAGTTCTACGAGCAGTACTTC. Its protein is CASSSTETGQFYEQYF. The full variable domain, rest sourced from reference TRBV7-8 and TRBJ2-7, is GAGVSQSPRYKVAKRGQDVALRCDPISGHVSLFWYQQALGQGPEFLTYFQNEAQLDKSGLPSDRFFAERPEGSVSTLKIQRTQQEDSAVYLCASSSTETGQFYEQYFGPGTRLTVT.

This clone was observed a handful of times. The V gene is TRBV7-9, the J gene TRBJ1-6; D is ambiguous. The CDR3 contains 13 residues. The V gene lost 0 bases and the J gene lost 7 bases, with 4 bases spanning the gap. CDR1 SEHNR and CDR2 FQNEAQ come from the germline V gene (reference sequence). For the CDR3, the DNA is TGTGCCAGCAGCTTAGCGTCAAATTCACCCCTCCACTTT. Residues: CASSLASNSPLHF.

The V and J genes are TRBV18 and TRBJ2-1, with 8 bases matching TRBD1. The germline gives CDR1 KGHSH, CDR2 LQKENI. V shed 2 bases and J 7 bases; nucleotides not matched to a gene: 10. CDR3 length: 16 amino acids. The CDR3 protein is CASSPAPGGGLNEQFF. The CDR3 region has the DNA TGTGCCAGCTCACCAGCGCCAGGGGGCGGTTTGAATGAGCAGTTCTTC. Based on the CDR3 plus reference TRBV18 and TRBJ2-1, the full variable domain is NAGVMQNPRHLVRRRGQEARLRCSPMKGHSHVYWYRQLPEEGLKFMVYLQKENIIDESGMPKERFSAEFPKEGPSILRIQQVVRGDSAAYFCASSPAPGGGLNEQFFGPGTRLTVL.

The CDR3 coding sequence is TGCGCCAGCAGAACAGGGGGCTCTTACACTGAAGCTTTCTTT. Translated: CASRTGGSYTEAFF. The chain is built from TRBV5-1 and TRBJ1-1; 9 nucleotides line up with TRBD1. The CDR3 is 14 residues long. V lost 5 bases and J lost 3; bases outside the gene matches: 5. In germline, CDR1 is SGHRS, CDR2 YFSETQ.

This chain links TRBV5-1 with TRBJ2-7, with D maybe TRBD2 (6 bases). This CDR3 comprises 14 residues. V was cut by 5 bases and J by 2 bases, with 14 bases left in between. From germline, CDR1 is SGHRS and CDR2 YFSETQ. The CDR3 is CASRGMAGTYEQYF. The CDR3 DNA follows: TGCGCCAGCAGGGGCATGGCGGGGACCTACGAGCAGTACTTC.

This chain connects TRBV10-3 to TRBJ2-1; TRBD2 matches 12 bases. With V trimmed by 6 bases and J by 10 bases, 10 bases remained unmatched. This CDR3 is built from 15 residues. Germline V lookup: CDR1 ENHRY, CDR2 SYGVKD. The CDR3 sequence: CAIRSASGGVWEQFF. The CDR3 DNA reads TGTGCCATCAGGTCGGCTAGCGGGGGGGTATGGGAGCAGTTCTTC.

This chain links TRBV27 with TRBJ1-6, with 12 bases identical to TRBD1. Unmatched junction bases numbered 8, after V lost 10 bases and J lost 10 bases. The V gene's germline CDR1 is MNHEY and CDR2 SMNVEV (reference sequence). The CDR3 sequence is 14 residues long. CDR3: CANPGTGGGSPLHF. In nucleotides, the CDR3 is TGTGCCAACCCGGGGACAGGGGGCGGGTCACCCCTCCACTTT.

The CDR3 protein is CASSMGDEALWEQYF. CDR3 coding DNA: TGTGCCAGTAGTATGGGTGATGAGGCTTTGTGGGAGCAGTACTTC. The gene calls are TRBV19 and TRBJ2-7; D unclear. CDR3 size: 15 residues. Germline V CDR1 and CDR2: LNHDA, SQIVND (reference sequence). V was shortened by 3 bases and J by 7 bases, with 19 bases between the two germline ends.

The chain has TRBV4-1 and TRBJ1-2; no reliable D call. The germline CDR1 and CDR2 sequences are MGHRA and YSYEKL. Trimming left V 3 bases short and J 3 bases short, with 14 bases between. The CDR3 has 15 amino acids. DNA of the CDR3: TGCGCCAGCAGCCAGGTCCTAAGGGCTTACTATGGCTACACCTTC. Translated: CASSQVLRAYYGYTF.

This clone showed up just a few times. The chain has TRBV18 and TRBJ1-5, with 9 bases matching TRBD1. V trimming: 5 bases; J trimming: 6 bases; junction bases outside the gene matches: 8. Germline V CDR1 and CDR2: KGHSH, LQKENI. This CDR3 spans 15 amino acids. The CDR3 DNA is TGTGCCAGCTCATCGCGGACAGGGGAAGGTCAGCCCCAGCATTTT. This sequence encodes CASSSRTGEGQPQHF. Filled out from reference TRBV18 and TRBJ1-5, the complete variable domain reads NAGVMQNPRHLVRRRGQEARLRCSPMKGHSHVYWYRQLPEEGLKFMVYLQKENIIDESGMPKERFSAEFPKEGPSILRIQQVVRGDSAAYFCASSSRTGEGQPQHFGDGTRLSIL.